This TCR beta chain was captured by sequencing in a study of Graves' ophthalmopathy and Graves' hyperthyroidism. Overall study context: No treatment had been given when peripheral blood was collected at initial diagnosis.

CDR3 regions of TCR beta were amplified from RNA transcripts. Investigators did first-round RT-PCR with HTBI primers, then second-round multiplex PCR. Using its own MiXCR run on the multiplex PCR reads, TCRdb lists one record per CDR3 protein. The data contain approximately 160,000 distinct CDR3 sequences, 35% to 50% of them singletons. A duration under 3 months, NOSPECS ≥4, CAS ≥3 and moderate-to-severe activity characterized the donors with ophthalmopathy. There are 16 residues in the CDR3. Between the trimmed V and J ends, which lost 6 bases and 2 bases, there was a span of 17 bases. Germline-derived CDR1 and CDR2 are MNHNS and SASEGT. This clonotype has a handful of counts.

V and J are TRBV6-1 and TRBJ1-5; possible D gene TRBD1, 6 bases. Sequencing was performed on peripheral blood. The source is a man aged 25-40 years with Graves' ophthalmopathy. For the CDR3, the DNA is TGTGCCAGCAGGGGGAGAATGGCAGGGGGCAATCAGCCCCAGCATTTT. It specifies CASRGRMAGGNQPQHF.